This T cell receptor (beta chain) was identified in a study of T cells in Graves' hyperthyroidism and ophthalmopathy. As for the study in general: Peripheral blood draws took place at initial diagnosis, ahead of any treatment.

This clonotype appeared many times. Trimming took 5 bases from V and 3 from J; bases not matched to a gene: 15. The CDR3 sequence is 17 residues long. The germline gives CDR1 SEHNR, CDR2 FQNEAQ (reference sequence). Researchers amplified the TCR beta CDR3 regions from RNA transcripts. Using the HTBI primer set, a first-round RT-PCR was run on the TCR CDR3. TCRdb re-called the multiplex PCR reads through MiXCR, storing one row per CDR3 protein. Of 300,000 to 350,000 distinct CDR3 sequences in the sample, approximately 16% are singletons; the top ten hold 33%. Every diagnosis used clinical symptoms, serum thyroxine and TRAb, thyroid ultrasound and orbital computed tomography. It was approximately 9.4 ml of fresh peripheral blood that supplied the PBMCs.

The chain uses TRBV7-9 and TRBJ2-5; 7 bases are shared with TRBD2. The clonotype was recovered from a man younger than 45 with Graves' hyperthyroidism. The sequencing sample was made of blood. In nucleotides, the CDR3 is TGTGCCAGCAGCCCTCTGCGGGGGAGAGGAGGGAAAGAGACCCAGTACTTC. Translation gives CASSPLRGRGGKETQYF.